These 8 T cell receptor beta chains originate from one sample sequenced in a study of T cell repertoires in cytomegalovirus infection. TCRdb independently ran MiXCR on the reads; one entry per CDR3 protein. This table has about 900,000 distinct CDR3 sequences, approximately 31% appearing once. Their antigens remain unidentified. The source material was cultured CD8+ T cells from PBMCs, sampled from culture after CMV antigen stimulation. The receptors were gathered from a human donor in good health (CMV status not recorded). Some clones in this sample may be carry-over from other donors' samples.

The gene calls are TRBV27 and TRBJ1-1, with D uncertain. Germline V gene lookup returns CDR1 MNHEY and CDR2 SMNVEV (reference sequence). The V and J ends lost 5 bases and 4 bases respectively, with 17 bases between them. The CDR3 is 15 residues long. For the CDR3, the DNA is TGTGCCAGCAGTCTTCTAAGGGCTCGGGGCACTGAAGCTTTCTTT. It yields the protein CASSLLRARGTEAFF.

This rearrangement joins TRBV7-9 to TRBJ1-1, with 7 bases lining up with TRBD1. Per germline, CDR1 SEHNR and CDR2 FQNEAQ (reference sequence). CDR3 length: 13 amino acids. V dropped 6 bases and J dropped 4; count of bases not matched to a gene: 5. In DNA, the CDR3 is TGTGCCAGCAGTCCAGAGGGGGCCACTGAAGCTTTCTTT. It yields the protein CASSPEGATEAFF.

The chain links TRBV5-6 to TRBJ2-7; no clear D. V was shortened by 3 bases and J by 6 bases, with 10 bases between the two germline ends. Per germline, CDR1 SGHDT and CDR2 YYEEEE. The CDR3 spans 12 residues. The CDR3 region has the DNA TGTGCCAGCAGCTACGGAGTCTCCGAGCAGTACGTC. The encoded protein is CASSYGVSEQYV.

Points on this clonotype: This could be a read error, since a much larger clone is one nucleotide away. The J gene is TRBJ2-7, the V gene TRBV7-9; 11 nucleotides agree with TRBD2. This CDR3 comprises 16 residues. Per the germline V gene, CDR1 is SEHNR and CDR2 is FQNEAQ (reference sequence). Here the CDR3 DNA reads TGTGTCAGCAGCTTAACTAGCGGGGGCCCATCCTACGAGCAGTACTTC. Its protein is CVSSLTSGGPSYEQYF.

CDR3 region: CASSLRDRGRVKGSPLHF. CDR3 in DNA: TGCGCCAGCAGCTTAAGGGACAGGGGGCGCGTAAAGGGTTCACCCCTCCACTTT. The chain carries TRBV5-1 and TRBJ1-6; 12 nucleotides align to TRBD1. Per germline, CDR1 SGHRS and CDR2 YFSETQ. This CDR3 is 18 amino acids long. The V gene end was trimmed by 2 bases and the J gene end by 9 bases; junction bases not matched to a gene: 12.

This clonotype was detected only a few times. The J gene is TRBJ2-5, the V gene TRBV2; D gene unclear. Trimming removed 0 bases at V and 5 bases at J, with 16 bases between. This CDR3 contains 16 residues. CDR1 and CDR2 from the germline V gene are SNHLY and FYNNEI. The CDR3 protein is CASSEAQARLRETQYF. CDR3 DNA: TGTGCCAGCAGTGAAGCTCAGGCTCGCCTAAGGGAGACCCAGTACTTC.

This clonotype was detected a few times. The chain has TRBV4-1 and TRBJ2-1, with D perhaps TRBD1 (5 bases). Trimming took 5 bases from V and 5 from J, leaving 10 bases between them. The CDR3 contains 13 residues. In germline, CDR1 is MGHRA, CDR2 YSYEKL. This CDR3 reads CASSAPGHNEQFF. CDR3 coding DNA: TGCGCCAGCAGCGCCCCAGGGCACAATGAGCAGTTCTTC.

J is TRBJ2-7 and V is TRBV27; 8 bases are a match to TRBD2. V dropped 8 bases and J dropped 2; count of bases not matched to a gene: 8. Germline-derived CDR1 and CDR2 are MNHEY and SMNVEV (reference sequence). CDR3 length: 14 residues. CDR3 sequence: CASGSGGSPYEQYV. The CDR3 nucleotides read TGTGCCAGCGGTTCGGGGGGGTCCCCCTACGAGCAGTACGTC.